Listed here is a single T cell receptor (beta chain). Its matching antigen is unknown. Germline CDR1 and CDR2: MGHDK and SYGVNS. This CDR3 has 11 residues. Trimming took 6 bases from V and 7 from J, leaving 9 bases between them. The sample comes from a study of CD8+ T cells in alopecia areata. The sample's treatment: oral pan-JAK inhibitor, 5-10 mg twice daily. As part of sample collection, lesional scalp punch biopsies and peripheral blood were taken from alopecia areata patients. Extracted from the samples, RNA was reverse transcribed into cDNA to serve as the sequencing template. Sequencing was performed with immunoSEQ multiplex PCR; in TCRdb, only in-frame clones are kept and a portion is missing. The table records around 100,000 clones, 55% to 60% of them present only once. Overall study results and limits: TCRs were shared less clearly across patients than in mice, possibly for HLA-related reasons. Within the top 100, expanded CD8+ clones significantly decreased with tofacitinib, as did scalp clonality.

The clonotype comes from a human donor with alopecia areata. The source material was CD4+ T cells sorted from blood, sampled at week 24, from a patient treated with tofacitinib. The rearrangement links TRBV25-1 to TRBJ1-1, with TRBD1 as a possible D gene (5 bases). CDR3 nucleotide sequence: TGTGCCAGCAGGAGGGGAGATGAAGCTTTCTTT. Amino acid sequence: CASRRGDEAFF.